Reported below is one T cell receptor (beta chain). No antigen is known for it. CD4+ T cells that had been cultured provided DNA sequenced with the Oncomine TCR Beta short-read assay. MiXCR was run by TCRdb on the PCR reads, yielding one entry per CDR3 protein. The sample carries approximately 11,000 distinct CDR3 sequences, about 29% recorded once. Treatment specified: approximately 9-day PBMC culture with coronavirus spike peptide pools or control peptides (ViraFEST assay). Under the ViraFEST approach, antigen-specific T cells were expanded with peptide pools and TCRs subsequently sequenced. With 3 bases removed from V and 6 bases from J, the gap between germline ends came to 12 bases. Germline V lookup: CDR1 GTSNPN, CDR2 SVGIG (reference sequence). The CDR3 is made up of 13 amino acids. The data were taken from a study of vaccination and CD4 T cells after COVID-19. Study-level information: Cells received overlapping spike peptides from SARS-CoV-2, HCoV-NL63, HCoV-OC43 and HCoV-229E as stimulation.

The TCR was taken from a human donor with COVID-19. The chain employs TRBV30 and TRBJ1-5; perhaps TRBD1 as D (5 bases). Sequencing was done on a sample of cultured CD4+ T cells from blood. The CDR3 protein is CAWRGGATQPQHF. DNA of the CDR3: TGTGCCTGGAGAGGTGGGGCAACTCAGCCCCAGCATTTT.